The 17 T cell receptor beta chains listed next were all sequenced from one sample in a study of T cells in women clearing cervical HPV infection. Assay: immunoSEQ multiplex PCR; the TCRdb copy retains only in-frame clones and omits some. This table lists roughly 20,000 clones. Sequenced material: blood buffy coat. The receptors come from a woman aged 18-70 years with a cervical HPV16 infection that either progressed to CIN3+ or cleared (not recorded which).

In regard to this clone: From the germline J gene comes the end of the CDR3, since the read stops 3 residues before it. The gene calls are TRBV5-1 and TRBJ2-3; 7 nucleotides line up with TRBD1. Germline V CDR1 and CDR2: SGHRS, YFSETQ. V trimming: 5 bases; J trimming: 3 bases; junction bases outside the gene matches: 9. CDR3 length: 15 residues. The part of the CDR3 DNA that was read is TGCGCCAGCAGATCTCAAGGCAGGGGGACAGATACG. Amino acid sequence: CASRSQGRGTDT. The complete CDR3 sequence is CASRSQGRGTDTQYF.

As concerns this clone: The CDR3 end falls 3 residues outside the read, so it is completed with the germline J gene. The V call is TRBV20-1, the J call TRBJ2-5; 8 bases match TRBD2. With V trimmed by 3 bases and J by 4 bases, 7 bases remained unmatched. Germline V gene data show CDR1 as DFQATT and CDR2 as SNEGSKA (reference sequence). This CDR3 region has 14 residues. CDR3 bases read: TGCAGTGCTAGGCCCCTCGGGGGGGGAGAGACC. Its translation is CSARPLGGGET. The whole CDR3 protein reads CSARPLGGGETQYF.

As for this clone: The sequence runs out 3 residues before the end of the CDR3; the remainder is reconstructed from the germline J gene. This rearrangement joins TRBV30 to TRBJ1-4; possible D gene TRBD1, 6 bases. The CDR3 covers 13 residues. Germline lookup yields CDR1 GTSNPN and CDR2 SVGIG (reference sequence). The chain's CDR3 is CAFGTPYNSPLFF. The part of the CDR3 DNA that was read is TGTGCCTTCGGGACACCTTATAATTCACCA.

As to this clone: The read halts 3 residues ahead of the CDR3 end, with the missing end drawn from the germline J gene. The chain has TRBV4-2 and TRBJ2-4, with 8 bases lining up with TRBD1. This CDR3 spans 20 amino acids. Germline trimming cut 0 bases from V and 1 base from J; bases unmatched to any gene: 14. The germline gives CDR1 LGHNA, CDR2 YNFKEQ. The CDR3 sequence: CASSQEPGQVGSIAKNIQYF. The CDR3 DNA, read in part, is TGTGCCAGCAGCCAAGAACCGGGACAGGTGGGCTCGATCGCCAAAAACATT.

In the case of this clone: The CDR3 end falls 3 residues outside the read, so it is completed with the germline J gene. The genes are TRBV11-2 and TRBJ2-5; D call uncertain. The V end lost 5 bases, the J end lost 5 bases, and 6 bases lay between the germline ends. The CDR3 runs to 11 residues. Per germline, CDR1 SGHAT and CDR2 FQNNGV. The DNA read from the CDR3 is TGTGCCAGCAGCAGGCGGGAGACC. Amino acid sequence: CASSRRET. The entire CDR3 sequence reads CASSRRETQYF.

According to its frequency, this clone is medium-sized. From the germline J gene comes the end of the CDR3, since the read stops 3 residues before it. The chain has TRBV6-2 or TRBV6-3 and TRBJ2-1, with D possibly matching TRBD1 (5 bases). Trimming removed 3 bases from V and 8 bases from J, with 11 bases in between. The germline V gene encodes CDR1 MNHEY and CDR2 SVGEGT. The CDR3 runs 13 residues. CDR3 residues: CASSYGAGYEQFF. The sequenced CDR3 bases are TGTGCCAGCAGTTATGGGGCAGGGTATGAG.

On this clone: The read terminates 3 residues before the CDR3 end, so the remaining end is supplied by the germline J gene. The chain employs TRBV19 and TRBJ2-2; D is perhaps TRBD1 or TRBD2 (5 bases each). Germline V gives CDR1 LNHDA, CDR2 SQIVND (reference sequence). V lost 3 bases and J 6 bases, leaving 8 bases between the germline ends. The CDR3 covers 13 residues. The CDR3 loop is CASSMQGAGELFF. The covered CDR3 bases are TGTGCCAGTAGTATGCAGGGAGCCGGGGAG.

Worth noting for this clone: The read terminates 3 residues ahead of where the CDR3 ends, so the germline J gene completes it. J is TRBJ2-3 and V is TRBV20-1; TRBD2 agrees at 8 bases. Germline V lookup: CDR1 DFQATT, CDR2 SNEGSKA (reference sequence). CDR3 length: 14 residues. Trimming cost V 1 base and J 6 bases; bases outside gene matches: 6. The part of the CDR3 DNA that was read is TGCAGTGCTAGAGGTTTAGCGGGGACTGATACG. This encodes CSARGLAGTDT. In full, the CDR3 is CSARGLAGTDTQYF.

To note about this clone: The read finishes 3 residues shy of the CDR3 end, and the germline J gene is used to complete it. J is TRBJ2-3 and V is TRBV7-2; the D gene is possibly TRBD2 (7 bases). Per the germline V gene, CDR1 is SGHTA and CDR2 is FQGNSA. CDR3 length: 15 residues. CDR3 DNA (partial): TGTGCCAGCAGCGTACAGGGCGGGAGCAATCAGCCG. Its translation is CASSVQGGSNQP. The CDR3 as a whole reads CASSVQGGSNQPQYF.

Partial CDR3 DNA: TGTGCCAGTAGTATTTTGGGGGGAGGCACAGATACC. Its translation: CASSILGGGTDT. The entire CDR3 protein is CASSILGGGTDTYTF. The chain links TRBV19 to TRBJ1-2, with D perhaps matching TRBD1 (5 bases). The read terminates 3 residues before the CDR3 end, so the remaining end is supplied by the germline J gene. Per germline, CDR1 LNHDA and CDR2 SQIVND (reference sequence). This CDR3 spans 15 amino acids.

Remarks on this clone: The CDR3 end is not reached by the read, which stops 3 residues before it; the germline J gene fills it in. The chain joins TRBV19 to TRBJ1-2; D is unresolved. This CDR3 region has 15 residues. CDR1 and CDR2 from the germline V gene are LNHDA and SQIVND (reference sequence). CDR3 protein: CASSIGVGSSYDYTF. Incomplete CDR3 DNA: TGTGCCAGTAGTATCGGGGTTGGAAGCTCCTACGAC. The variable domain in full, completed from reference TRBV19 and TRBJ1-2, reads DGGITQSPKYLFRKEGQNVTLSCEQNLNHDAMYWYRQDPGQGLRLIYYSQIVNDFQKGDIAEGYSVSREKKESFPLTVTSAQKNPTAFYLCASSIGVGSSYDYTFGSGTRLTVV.

In regard to this clone: The sequence runs out 3 residues before the end of the CDR3; the remainder is reconstructed from the germline J gene. The chain uses TRBV7-6 and TRBJ1-1, with D tentatively TRBD1 (5 bases). V lost 3 bases, J lost 2 bases, and 10 bases lay in between. The CDR3 is 14 residues long. Germline V gives CDR1 SGHVS, CDR2 FNYEAQ. CDR3 sequence: CASSLGHQNTEAFF. The sequenced CDR3 bases are TGTGCCAGCAGCTTGGGGCACCAAAACACTGAA. Full variable domain (missing parts from reference TRBV7-6 and TRBJ1-1): GAGVSQSPRYKVTKRGQDVALRCDPISGHVSLYWYRQALGQGPEFLTYFNYEAQQDKSGLPNDRFSAERPEGSISTLTIQRTEQRDSAMYRCASSLGHQNTEAFFGQGTRLTVV.

Of note for this clone: The missing CDR3 end, 3 residues past where the read stops, is filled in from the germline J gene. The genes are TRBV6-2 or TRBV6-3 and TRBJ1-5; weak D call: TRBD1 (6 bases). Germline V gene lookup returns CDR1 MNHEY and CDR2 SVGEGT. The CDR3 sequence is 16 residues long. Trimming stripped 8 bases from V and 0 bases from J, with 17 bases between. Incomplete CDR3 DNA: TGTGCCAGCTCCTCGGGGGGCCCCTATAGCAATCAGCCC. As protein: CASSSGGPYSNQP. The entire CDR3 protein is CASSSGGPYSNQPQHF.

On this clone itself: The read gets to within 3 residues of the CDR3 end, and the germline J gene fills in the rest. This chain joins TRBV5-1 and TRBJ2-1, with 14 bases lining up with TRBD2. Trimming took 3 bases from V and 5 from J; bases not matched to a gene: 7. This CDR3 contains 17 residues. Per germline, CDR1 SGHRS and CDR2 YFSETQ. The CDR3 DNA, read in part, is TGCGCCAGCAGCTCCCTGGGACTAGCGGGGGTCCACAATGAG. As protein: CASSSLGLAGVHNE. The whole CDR3 sequence reads CASSSLGLAGVHNEQFF.

Details on this clone: The sequenced fragment ends 3 residues before the CDR3 boundary, so the rest is inferred from the germline J gene. V gene TRBV6-4 combines with J gene TRBJ2-6, with D hard to call. This CDR3 spans 14 amino acids. Trimming took 2 bases from V and 2 from J, leaving 4 bases between them. Germline-derived CDR1 and CDR2 are MRHNA and SNTAGT. The covered CDR3 bases are TGTGCCAGCAGTGACCGTCCTGGGGCCAACGTC. It translates to CASSDRPGANV. The full CDR3 protein reads CASSDRPGANVLTF.

Turning to this clone: With the read ending 3 residues before the CDR3 end, the germline J gene is used to fill in that end. The chain joins TRBV6-2 or TRBV6-3 to TRBJ2-5; the match to TRBD1 covers 8 bases. CDR1 and CDR2 (germline): MNHEY, SVGEGT. V trimming: 5 bases; J trimming: 4 bases; junction bases outside the gene matches: 0. The CDR3 is 12 residues long. Incomplete CDR3 DNA: TGTGCCAGCAGTGACAGGGGAGAGACC. Translated, it gives CASSDRGET. The CDR3 reads in full as CASSDRGETQYF.

Points on this clone: The sequenced fragment ends 3 residues before the CDR3 boundary, so the rest is inferred from the germline J gene. The gene calls are TRBV19 and TRBJ1-5; 10 bases fit TRBD1. V lost 5 bases and J lost 7; bases outside the gene matches: 5. The CDR3 spans 14 residues. The V gene's germline CDR1 is LNHDA and CDR2 SQIVND (reference sequence). CDR3 DNA (partial): TGTGCCAGTAGTCCCCGGACAGGGGGGCAGCCC. It is translated as CASSPRTGGQP. The whole CDR3 protein is CASSPRTGGQPQHF. Based on the CDR3 plus reference TRBV19 and TRBJ1-5, the full variable domain is DGGITQSPKYLFRKEGQNVTLSCEQNLNHDAMYWYRQDPGQGLRLIYYSQIVNDFQKGDIAEGYSVSREKKESFPLTVTSAQKNPTAFYLCASSPRTGGQPQHFGDGTRLSIL.